This T cell receptor beta chain was captured in a study of T cell responses to AZD1222 COVID-19 vaccine. Across the whole study: Some second doses came at about 4 weeks and others at about 12 weeks; these were pooled. Points from the study as a whole: Nearly half of unique spike-specific TCRs reportedly avoided B.1.351 and B.1.1.7 mutated regions. None of the repertoires were sampled until the peak T cell response had passed.

This CDR3 region has 13 residues. Germline V gene data show CDR1 as SGHTA and CDR2 as FQGTGA. Trimming cost V 5 bases and J 11 bases, with 18 bases left between them. In the case of this clone: As yet, its antigen is unknown.

Here immunoSEQ multiplex PCR was the method, and the copy in TCRdb shows in-frame clones only, minus some. The sample carries 130,000 to 150,000 clones, about 91% recorded once. The chain links TRBV7-3 to TRBJ1-1, with D possibly being TRBD1 (5 bases). This receptor was obtained from an adult in good health. The sequencing used peripheral blood, collected on day 0 of AZD1222 vaccination. This chain's CDR3 is CASSPGFQGAAFF. Written as DNA, the CDR3 is TGTGCCAGCAGCCCGGGATTCCAGGGCGCGGCTTTCTTT.